These 13 T cell receptor beta chains came from one sample sequenced in a study of T cell clonotyping in hematopoietic cell transplantation. This table comes from immunoSEQ multiplex PCR, and its TCRdb copy is limited to in-frame clones, with some not included. The sample includes over 8,500 clones, about nine tenths of them seen just once. The source was PBMCs, collected 180 days after allogeneic stem cell transplant. The receptors here all came from a human patient who had an allogeneic stem cell transplant, so the T cells may come from the graft donor. The donor label of this sample is uncertain. Some clones in this sample may be carry-over from other donors' samples.

The chain links TRBV7-2 to TRBJ2-3; D might be TRBD1 (6 bases). V lost 5 bases to trimming and J lost 6 bases, with 18 bases between them. CDR1 is SGHTA, CDR2 FQGNSA, per germline. The CDR3 is 15 residues long. In DNA, the CDR3 is TGTGCCAGCAGCCCATGGGGGCAGGCCGGGGATACGCAGTATTTT. Amino acid sequence: CASSPWGQAGDTQYF.

This sequence joins TRBV4-3 and TRBJ1-4; 7 nucleotides align to TRBD1. Germline lookup yields CDR1 LGHNA and CDR2 YSLEER. This CDR3 has 14 amino acids. The V gene end was trimmed by 4 bases and the J gene end by 1 base; junction bases not matched to a gene: 0. The chain's CDR3 is CASSRQGTNEKLFF. The CDR3 coding sequence is TGCGCCAGCAGCCGACAGGGAACTAATGAAAAACTGTTTTTT.

The CDR3 nucleotides read TGCGCCAGCAGCCAAGATCTGAGGGGGTATGGCTACACCTTC. Its translation: CASSQDLRGYGYTF. This rearrangement joins TRBV4-3 to TRBJ1-2, with a tentative D call TRBD1 (6 bases). Deletions cut 0 bases from V and 5 bases from J, with 10 bases between. Germline V gives CDR1 LGHNA, CDR2 YSLEER. The CDR3 contains 14 residues.

The chain uses TRBV15 and TRBJ2-5; a possible D gene is TRBD1 (5 bases). V was clipped by 5 bases and J by 2 bases, with 9 bases between them. Germline V gene lookup returns CDR1 LNHNV and CDR2 YYDKDF (reference sequence). The CDR3 consists of 13 residues. The CDR3 nucleotides read TGTGCCACCAGCCGGAACAGGCAAGAGACCCAGTACTTC. This gives the protein CATSRNRQETQYF.

This chain links TRBV5-6 with TRBJ1-6, with 7 bases fitting TRBD1. The CDR3 runs to 15 residues. Germline V lookup: CDR1 SGHDT, CDR2 YYEEEE. V shed 4 bases and J 2 bases; nucleotides not matched to a gene: 3. The CDR3 nucleotides read TGTGCCAGCAGCATAGGGACAGCCTATAATTCACCCCTCCACTTT. This codes for CASSIGTAYNSPLHF.

The rearrangement joins TRBV9 to TRBJ2-7, with 14 bases matching TRBD2. This CDR3 has 15 residues. After removal of 4 bases from V and 7 bases from J, the junction contained 7 bases not matched to a gene. The germline V gene encodes CDR1 SGDLS and CDR2 YYNGEE. In DNA form, the CDR3 reads TGTGCCAGCAGCTCGACGGGACTAGCGGGGGCGGAGCAGTACTTC. This encodes CASSSTGLAGAEQYF.

The chain uses TRBV29-1 and TRBJ2-5; D remains ambiguous. The V and J ends lost 5 bases and 12 bases respectively, with 16 bases between them. Germline lookup yields CDR1 SQVTM and CDR2 ANQGSEA. The CDR3 runs to 11 residues. CDR3 DNA: TGCAGCGTTTTTAGGTACCCCACTAAGTACTTC. This gives the protein CSVFRYPTKYF.

In this sample, this clone turned up once. The chain joins TRBV6-5 to TRBJ1-1; TRBD1 matches at 7 bases. From germline, CDR1 is MNHEY and CDR2 SVGAGI. The CDR3 totals 15 residues. V was pared by 6 bases and J by 8 bases, with 15 bases of the junction left unmatched. CDR3 sequence: CASSLQGNMRSEAFF. The CDR3, as DNA: TGTGCCAGCAGCCTACAGGGGAACATGAGATCAGAAGCTTTCTTT.

The J gene is TRBJ2-5, the V gene TRBV7-2; 7 bases line up with TRBD1. The CDR3 sequence is 12 residues long. V was clipped by 10 bases and J by 5 bases; unmatched bases: 7. Germline V lookup: CDR1 SGHTA, CDR2 FQGNSA. CDR3 sequence reads: CATTGPGETQYF. The CDR3 bases are TGTGCCACGACAGGGCCGGGGGAGACCCAGTACTTC.

The chain couples TRBV7-9 to TRBJ1-5; no definite D call. CDR1 and CDR2 from the germline V gene are SEHNR and FQNEAQ (reference sequence). V was trimmed by 5 bases and J by 5 bases, leaving 13 bases between them. This CDR3 contains 14 residues. The CDR3 reads CASSRIAEDQPQHF. The DNA for the CDR3 is TGTGCCAGCAGCCGGATAGCGGAAGATCAGCCCCAGCATTTT.

As to this clone: The junction departs from germline at one end; a sequencing error may be responsible. CDR3 nucleotides: TGCGCCAGCAGCCAGCCGGGACAGTATAATTCACCCCTCCACTTT. This gives the protein CASSQPGQYNSPLHF. The chain combines TRBV5-6 with TRBJ1-6; 7 bases line up with TRBD1. The CDR3 consists of 15 residues. Germline V gene lookup returns CDR1 SGHDT and CDR2 YYEEEE. Full variable domain (missing parts from reference TRBV5-6 and TRBJ1-6): DAGVTQSPTHLIKTRGQQVTLRCSPKSGHDTVSWYQQALGQGPQFIFQYYEEEERQRGNFPDRFSGHQFPNYSSELNVNALLLGDSALYLCASSQPGQYNSPLHFGNGTRLTVT.

The rearrangement joins TRBV7-2 to TRBJ1-3, with TRBD1 identical over 8 bases. The V gene's germline CDR1 is SGHTA and CDR2 FQGNSA. The CDR3 is 16 residues long. After removal of 5 bases from V and 2 bases from J, the junction contained 8 bases not matched to a gene. In nucleotides, the CDR3 is TGTGCCAGCAGCCCCGAGATGACAGGGGCTGGAAACACCATATATTTT. Protein sequence: CASSPEMTGAGNTIYF.

The J gene is TRBJ1-1, the V gene TRBV7-8; D gene unclear. V was shortened by 0 bases and J by 0 bases, with 5 bases between the two germline ends. The germline gives CDR1 SGHVS, CDR2 FQNEAQ. There are 14 residues in the CDR3. CDR3 sequence: CASSLAGLNTEAFF. In nucleotides, the CDR3 is TGTGCCAGCAGCTTAGCAGGGTTGAACACTGAAGCTTTCTTT.